This T cell receptor (beta chain) was profiled in a study of molecular identifiers for immune sequencing clone quantification. The CDR3 has 14 residues. Between the trimmed V and J ends, which lost 5 bases and 1 base, there was a span of 10 bases. CDR1 is SGHDT, CDR2 YYEEEE, per germline. There are many counts of this clonotype. From the PCR reads, TCRdb called clonotypes with MiXCR, one entry per CDR3 protein. The data contain nearly 650,000 distinct CDR3 sequences, 25% of them seen just once; the ten biggest clones take up about 0.78%. The chain carries TRBV5-6 and TRBJ1-3; possibly TRBD1 for D (6 bases). Sequencing was carried out using naive CD8+ T cells from blood, with Jurkat cell RNA spiked in. Subset in this sample: FACS-sorted CD8+CD4-CCR7+CD45RA+ naive T cells. The TCR comes from a human donor in good health. Some libraries in this study had Jurkat cell RNA spiked in. This CDR3 reads CASSFQGSGNTIYF. Here the CDR3 DNA reads TGTGCCAGCAGTTTCCAGGGGTCTGGAAACACCATATATTTT.